The 19 T cell receptor beta chains below all came from one sample that was sequenced in a study of shared clonotypes between healthy human individuals (dated by TCRdb to the early 2020s). The method behind the library was the immunoSEQ multiplex PCR assay. This is the immuneACCESS table as TCRdb keeps it, with only in-frame sequences that have V and J called. A part of the clones is gone; compared with another copy, unresolved V genes explain less than half, and the rest is unexplained. The sample table holds about 2 million clones, of which approximately 94% were seen once. Jointly, the top ten make up about 1.1% of the sample. For the CD8 naive samples, CD45RO-negative cells were positively selected for CCR7, yielding a CD45RA+CCR7+ population from which TemRA cells were excluded. Source material: naive CD8+ T cells sorted from blood. The cell subset or site tag for this specimen amounts to: CD45RA+CCR7+. The source is a man younger than 35 in good health.

In regard to this clone: Other DNA sequences within the sample encode an identical CDR3. J is TRBJ2-3 and V is TRBV11-2; D remains unclear. V dropped 4 bases and J dropped 2 bases, with 4 bases sitting between them. The CDR3 length is 12 residues. In germline, CDR1 is SGHAT, CDR2 FQNNGV. The CDR3 region has the DNA TGTGCCAGCAGCTCTTACACAGATACGCAGTATTTT. Translated, it gives CASSSYTDTQYF.

A word on this clone: Other DNA sequences from this sample encode an identical CDR3 as well. This chain links TRBV9 with TRBJ2-7; D not resolved. Trimming took off 3 bases at V and 0 bases at J, with 10 bases between the two ends. The germline CDR1 and CDR2 sequences are SGDLS and YYNGEE. This CDR3 is built from 14 residues. In DNA form, the CDR3 reads TGTGCCAGCAGCGCCGGAACCAGCTCCTACGAGCAGTACTTC. Translated: CASSAGTSSYEQYF.

The rearrangement links TRBV7-2 to TRBJ2-1; 12 nucleotides match TRBD2. CDR1 and CDR2 (germline): SGHTA, FQGNSA. The J segment lost 8 bases and the V segment lost 2 bases, leaving 7 bases of the junction unmatched. There are 16 residues in the CDR3. This chain's CDR3 is CASSLLTSGSFDEQFF. Here the CDR3 DNA reads TGTGCCAGCAGCTTATTGACTAGCGGGAGTTTCGATGAGCAGTTCTTC.

V and J are TRBV27 and TRBJ2-1; the D is unclear. The CDR3 is made up of 12 amino acids. The germline CDR1 and CDR2 sequences are MNHEY and SMNVEV (reference sequence). The germline V and J ends were trimmed by 10 bases and 4 bases, with 11 bases remaining between them. The CDR3 DNA sequence: TGTGCCACCTTGGACGGGTACAATGAGCAGTTCTTC. Translated: CATLDGYNEQFF.

The chain is built from TRBV10-1 and TRBJ2-3; 10 nucleotides match TRBD2. CDR3 length: 14 residues. Germline lookup yields CDR1 WNHNN and CDR2 SYGVQD (reference sequence). V gave up 6 bases and J gave up 6 bases; unmatched junction bases: 6. In DNA form, the CDR3 reads TGCGCCAGCAGCCCAGCGGGAGGGCCCGATACGCAGTATTTT. Residues: CASSPAGGPDTQYF.

The CDR3 is CASSPPTGADTQYF. For the CDR3, the DNA is TGTGCCAGCTCACCACCTACGGGGGCAGATACGCAGTATTTT. The rearrangement links TRBV18 to TRBJ2-3; the D gene is possibly TRBD2 (6 bases). Deletions cut 0 bases from V and 4 bases from J, with 8 bases between. The CDR3 is 14 amino acids. Germline V CDR1 and CDR2: KGHSH, LQKENI.

The rearrangement uses TRBV18 and TRBJ2-2, with a possible D match to TRBD1 (6 bases). Trimming removed 6 bases at V and 1 base at J, with 15 bases between. This CDR3 spans 16 amino acids. The germline gives CDR1 KGHSH, CDR2 LQKENI. For the CDR3, the DNA is TGTGCCAGCTCCCCCACGGCAGGGGAGAACACCGGGGAGCTGTTTTTT. Protein sequence: CASSPTAGENTGELFF.

As for this clone: The same CDR3 also results from other DNA sequences found in this sample. V is TRBV27 and J is TRBJ2-7; D gene unclear. Looked up from germline, CDR1 is MNHEY and CDR2 is SMNVEV (reference sequence). Trimming cost V 2 bases and J 0 bases, with 5 bases left between them. This CDR3 contains 13 residues. CDR3 sequence reads: CASSLKSSYEQYF. In DNA, the CDR3 is TGTGCCAGCAGTTTAAAGTCCTCCTACGAGCAGTACTTC.

The CDR3 spells CASSPGDTDTQYF. The CDR3 coding sequence is TGTGCCAGCAGCCCAGGTGACACAGATACGCAGTATTTT. This chain uses TRBV13 with TRBJ2-3; no firm D call. CDR1 and CDR2 (germline): PRHDT, FYEKMQ (reference sequence). The CDR3 sequence is 13 residues long. Deletions cut 5 bases from V and 2 bases from J, with 8 bases between.

The chain combines TRBV9 with TRBJ2-7; TRBD1 is a possible D gene (7 bases). Germline V lookup: CDR1 SGDLS, CDR2 YYNGEE. The CDR3 spans 14 residues. V lost 7 bases and J lost 0, with 14 bases in between. This CDR3 is CASQPGDSSYEQYF. The CDR3 DNA follows: TGTGCCAGCCAACCGGGGGACAGCTCCTACGAGCAGTACTTC.

This sequence joins TRBV11-2 and TRBJ2-7; 7 positions agree with TRBD2. Germline V gives CDR1 SGHAT, CDR2 FQNNGV. The CDR3 has 16 amino acids. V lost 1 base, J lost 5 bases, and 11 bases stayed unmatched. CDR3 sequence reads: CASSLVVAGVMDEQYF. The CDR3 region has the DNA TGTGCCAGCAGCTTAGTAGTGGCGGGAGTAATGGACGAGCAGTACTTC.

The chain uses TRBV10-2 and TRBJ1-5; D is unclear. The CDR3 is 13 residues long. The germline V gene encodes CDR1 WSHSY and CDR2 SAAADI. The V gene lost 1 base and the J gene lost 4 bases, with 5 bases spanning the gap. The chain's CDR3 is CASSEFRNQPQHF. The CDR3 DNA follows: TGCGCCAGCAGTGAGTTTAGAAATCAGCCCCAGCATTTT.

V and J are TRBV2 and TRBJ1-2; D unresolved. The CDR3 totals 16 residues. The V end lost 1 base, the J end lost 1 base, and 13 bases lay between the germline ends. The germline V gene encodes CDR1 SNHLY and CDR2 FYNNEI. The CDR3 here is CASSEGTGSFNYGYTF. The CDR3 bases are TGTGCCAGCAGTGAAGGAACGGGCAGCTTTAACTATGGCTACACCTTC.

This rearrangement joins TRBV4-1 to TRBJ1-1; maybe TRBD1 (6 bases). CDR1 is MGHRA, CDR2 YSYEKL, per germline. CDR3 length: 13 residues. V was trimmed by 2 bases and J by 5 bases, leaving 9 bases between them. The DNA of the CDR3 is TGCGCCAGCAGCCAATTGGGGGCAACTGAAGCTTTCTTT. This gives the protein CASSQLGATEAFF.

A word on this clone: The sample has other DNA sequences that encode this CDR3 too. The chain carries TRBV9 and TRBJ2-3, with 12 bases that match TRBD2. CDR3 length: 16 residues. From germline, CDR1 is SGDLS and CDR2 YYNGEE. V was clipped by 3 bases and J by 0 bases; unmatched bases: 2. CDR3 residues: CASSAGTSGSTDTQYF. The DNA of the CDR3 is TGTGCCAGCAGCGCCGGGACTAGCGGGAGCACAGATACGCAGTATTTT.

Comments on this clone: Other DNA sequences from this sample encode an identical CDR3 as well. This rearrangement joins TRBV7-9 to TRBJ2-7; TRBD2 is a possible D gene (7 bases). The germline V and J ends were trimmed by 3 bases and 2 bases, with 11 bases remaining between them. The CDR3 loop spans 14 amino acids. CDR1 and CDR2 from the germline V gene are SEHNR and FQNEAQ (reference sequence). CDR3 residues: CASSLGAGAYEQYF. Here the CDR3 DNA reads TGTGCCAGCAGCTTGGGGGCGGGAGCCTACGAGCAGTACTTC.

V and J are TRBV10-2 and TRBJ2-1; 7 bases fit TRBD2. The ends lost 8 bases at V and 1 base at J; junction bases unmatched: 5. Germline loops: CDR1 WSHSY, CDR2 SAAADI. CDR3 length: 14 residues. CDR3 DNA sequence: TGCGCCAGCGTACCTAGCGGTTCCTACAATGAGCAGTTCTTC. Translating it yields CASVPSGSYNEQFF.

This clone has only one observation. This rearrangement joins TRBV30 to TRBJ2-2, with no clear D. This CDR3 spans 13 amino acids. Germline V gene data show CDR1 as GTSNPN and CDR2 as SVGIG (reference sequence). The V end was cut by 3 bases, the J end by 3 bases, with 8 bases between. The DNA of the CDR3 is TGTGCCTGGAGGTGGATGGACACCGGGGAGCTGTTTTTT. It codes for CAWRWMDTGELFF.

The V and J genes are TRBV7-9 and TRBJ2-1; 15 bases match TRBD2. CDR3 length equals 18 residues. Germline V gene data show CDR1 as SEHNR and CDR2 as FQNEAQ (reference sequence). The J segment lost 2 bases and the V segment lost 5 bases, leaving 7 bases of the junction unmatched. CDR3 protein: CASSGWTSGRDTYNEQFF. CDR3 sequence (DNA): TGTGCCAGCAGCGGTTGGACTAGCGGGAGGGATACCTACAATGAGCAGTTCTTC.